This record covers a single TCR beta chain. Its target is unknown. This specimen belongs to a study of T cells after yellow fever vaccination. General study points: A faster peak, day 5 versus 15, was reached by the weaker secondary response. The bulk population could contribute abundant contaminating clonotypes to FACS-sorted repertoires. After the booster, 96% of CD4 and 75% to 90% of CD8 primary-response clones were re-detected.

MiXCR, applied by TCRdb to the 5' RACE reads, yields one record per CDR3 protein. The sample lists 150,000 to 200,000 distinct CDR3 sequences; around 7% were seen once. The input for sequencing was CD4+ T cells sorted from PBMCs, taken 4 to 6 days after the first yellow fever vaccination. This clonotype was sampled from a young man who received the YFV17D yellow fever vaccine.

CDR3 nucleotide sequence: TGTGCCAGTAGTGAGACCATGGACAGGGGAAAAGAGACCCAGTACTTC. Its translation: CASSETMDRGKETQYF. This chain links TRBV19 with TRBJ2-5; 9 bases are a match to TRBD1. This CDR3 contains 16 residues. In germline, CDR1 is LNHDA, CDR2 SQIVND (reference sequence). After removal of 5 bases from V and 3 bases from J, the junction contained 10 bases not matched to a gene.